This is a list of T cell receptor beta chains from one sample in a study of control samples from healthy donors and cancer patients. Produced via immunoSEQ multiplex PCR; TCRdb's table is partial and in-frame only. Counted here are roughly 370,000 clones, around 90% occurring once; the ten biggest clones make up 5.5% to 7.5%. Sequenced sample: PBMCs. The receptors were sampled from a man between 35 and 55 years old with head and neck cancer. CDR3s include the opening cysteine and the closing phenylalanine or tryptophan. A D gene is named only where the DNA matches it firmly. Only part of the rows carry a size: once, few, many, or a class if the clone is expanded.

TRBV29-1	TRBD1	TRBJ2-6	.	CSVGQGNSGANVLTF	TGCAGCGTCGGACAGGGTAACTCTGGGGCCAACGTCCTGACTTTC
TRBV7-9	.	TRBJ2-4	.	CASSIVTEAKNIQYF	TGTGCCAGCAGCATCGTAACAGAGGCCAAAAACATTCAGTACTTC
TRBV19	TRBD1	TRBJ2-3	.	CASSIRQGATDTQYF	TGTGCCAGTAGTATAAGGCAGGGGGCTACAGATACGCAGTATTTT
TRBV19	.	TRBJ2-7	once	CASSIQAYLYEQYF	TGTGCCAGTAGTATCCAGGCCTACCTCTACGAGCAGTACTTC
TRBV5-1	.	TRBJ2-7	.	CASSLRIAGEQYF	TGCGCCAGCAGCTTGAGAATAGCCGGCGAGCAGTACTTC
TRBV2	.	TRBJ2-1	once	CASRANEQFF	TGTGCCAGCAGAGCCAATGAGCAGTTCTTC
TRBV20-1	.	TRBJ1-1	.	CSASADLTEAFF	TGCAGTGCTAGTGCAGACTTAACTGAAGCTTTCTTT
TRBV3-1/TRBV3-2	TRBD2	TRBJ2-4	.	CASSQGLAGTQGAKNIQYF	TGTGCCAGCAGCCAAGGACTAGCGGGGACTCAGGGGGCCAAAAACATTCAGTACTTC
TRBV10-1	TRBD1	TRBJ2-1	many	CASSHDMGQGTDEQFF	TGCGCCAGCAGCCATGATATGGGACAGGGAACAGATGAGCAGTTCTTC
TRBV11-3	TRBD2	TRBJ2-1	once	CASSLGSGTYNEQFF	TGTGCCAGCAGCTTAGGCAGCGGGACCTACAATGAGCAGTTCTTC
TRBV7-9	.	TRBJ2-7	few	CASSFEYEQYF	TGTGCCAGCAGCTTCGAATACGAGCAGTACTTC
TRBV11-3	TRBD2	TRBJ2-1	few	CASSPGASGGSYNEQFF	TGTGCCAGCAGCCCTGGGGCTAGCGGAGGCTCCTACAATGAGCAGTTCTTC
TRBV29-1	.	TRBJ1-2	.	CSVGNRSDYGYTF	TGCAGCGTTGGGAACCGTAGCGATTATGGCTACACCTTC
TRBV5-6	.	TRBJ1-5	.	CASSPTRAGNQPQHF	TGTGCCAGCAGCCCCACCAGGGCGGGCAATCAGCCCCAGCATTTT
TRBV2	.	TRBJ1-1	.	CASSDGSNTEAFF	TGTGCCAGCAGTGATGGGTCGAACACTGAAGCTTTCTTT
TRBV4-3	.	TRBJ1-6	.	CASSQGPGLNSPLHF	TGCGCCAGCAGCCAAGGTCCGGGACTGAATTCACCCCTCCACTTT
TRBV2	.	TRBJ1-2	few	CASSESGFGYTF	TGTGCCAGCAGTGAATCGGGATTTGGCTACACCTTC